The 19 T cell receptor beta chains presented below share a single source sample, sequenced in a study of shared clonotypes between healthy human individuals. Measured with immunoSEQ multiplex PCR; TCRdb has only the in-frame clones, and not every one. The sample records some 490,000 clones, roughly 80% being singletons. Sequenced: PBMCs. Receptors were obtained from a woman aged 40 to 49 in good health. Some clones in this sample may be carry-over from other donors' samples.

This rearrangement joins TRBV18 to TRBJ2-3, with D possibly matching TRBD2 (6 bases). V was shortened by 5 bases and J by 3 bases, with 9 bases between the two germline ends. The CDR3 is 13 residues long. Germline CDR1 reads KGHSH; CDR2 reads LQKENI. For the CDR3, the DNA is TGTGCCAGCTCATCCAGCGGGACAGATACGCAGTATTTT. Its protein product is CASSSSGTDTQYF.

This rearrangement joins TRBV11-2 to TRBJ2-1; TRBD2 is a possible D gene (6 bases). The CDR3 sequence is 13 residues long. V dropped 1 base and J dropped 7 bases, with 8 bases sitting between them. Germline loops: CDR1 SGHAT, CDR2 FQNNGV. The CDR3 spells CASSLAGGNEQFF. CDR3 DNA sequence: TGTGCCAGCAGCTTAGCCGGAGGGAATGAGCAGTTCTTC.

The chain employs TRBV10-3 and TRBJ2-5; tentatively, D is TRBD2 (5 bases). CDR3 length: 13 amino acids. Trimming took off 3 bases at V and 5 bases at J, with 10 bases between the two ends. CDR1 and CDR2 from the germline V gene are ENHRY and SYGVKD. CDR3 loop: CAISEDQRETQYF. The CDR3 nucleotides are TGTGCCATCAGTGAAGATCAGCGGGAGACCCAGTACTTC.

The CDR3 bases are TGTGCCAGCAGCTCCCTTAGCGGGAGCACAGATACGCAGTATTTT. Residues: CASSSLSGSTDTQYF. The V gene is TRBV7-3, the J gene TRBJ2-3, with TRBD2 matching over 7 bases. Germline V lookup: CDR1 SGHTA, CDR2 FQGTGA. Unmatched junction bases numbered 4, after V lost 4 bases and J lost 0 bases. The CDR3 has 15 residues. Full variable domain (missing parts from reference TRBV7-3 and TRBJ2-3): GAGVSQTPSNKVTEKGKYVELRCDPISGHTALYWYRQSLGQGPEFLIYFQGTGAADDSGLPNDRFFAVRPEGSVSTLKIQRTERGDSAVYLCASSSLSGSTDTQYFGPGTRLTVL.

The J gene is TRBJ1-1, the V gene TRBV5-8; possibly TRBD1 for D (5 bases). Deletions cut 2 bases from V and 6 bases from J, with 14 bases between. Germline V gene lookup returns CDR1 SGHTS and CDR2 YDEGEE. CDR3 length equals 14 residues. The CDR3 DNA is TGTGCCAGCAGCTTAAGCAGGACAATAGCTGAAGCTTTCTTT. Amino acids: CASSLSRTIAEAFF.

The V call is TRBV11-3, the J call TRBJ2-1, with TRBD2 matching over 13 bases. CDR1 and CDR2 (germline): SGHNT, YENEEA. The trim removed 5 bases at V and 8 bases at J, leaving 9 bases unmatched. This CDR3 is 16 amino acids long. CDR3 coding DNA: TGTGCCAGCAGCGCCCCCGGGACTAGCGGGACCTATGAGCAGTTCTTC. The encoded protein is CASSAPGTSGTYEQFF. Full variable domain (rest looked up from reference TRBV11-3 and TRBJ2-1): EAGVVQSPRYKIIEKKQPVAFWCNPISGHNTLYWYLQNLGQGPELLIRYENEEAVDDSQLPKDRFSAERLKGVDSTLKIQPAELGDSAVYLCASSAPGTSGTYEQFFGPGTRLTVL.

About this clone itself: One base away lies a much larger clone, so this may be a sequencing read error. The chain joins TRBV28 to TRBJ2-7; D is undetermined. The germline gives CDR1 MDHEN, CDR2 SYDVKM. This CDR3 comprises 14 residues. Trimming removed 4 bases from V and 3 bases from J, with 13 bases in between. In DNA form, the CDR3 reads TGTGCCAGCAGTTCGGTAACACTAATCTACGAGCAGTACTTC. Encoded protein: CASSSVTLIYEQYF.

A word on this clone: Other DNA sequences of this sample code for an identical CDR3. This chain joins TRBV27 and TRBJ1-5, with D perhaps matching TRBD1 (6 bases). The CDR3 is 14 amino acids. Germline V gene lookup returns CDR1 MNHEY and CDR2 SMNVEV (reference sequence). V lost 0 bases and J 4 bases, leaving 7 bases between the germline ends. The CDR3 sequence: CASSLSQGNQPQHF. In nucleotides, the CDR3 is TGTGCCAGCAGTTTATCCCAGGGGAATCAGCCCCAGCATTTT.

The J gene is TRBJ2-5, the V gene TRBV19; D is tentatively TRBD1 or TRBD2 (6 bases each). From germline, CDR1 is LNHDA and CDR2 SQIVND (reference sequence). Between the trimmed V and J ends, which lost 5 bases and 2 bases, there was a span of 18 bases. The CDR3 loop spans 16 amino acids. CDR3 nucleotide sequence: TGTGCCAGTAGTGCCCATTTGGGGGGCGGACAAGAGACCCAGTACTTC. Its translation: CASSAHLGGGQETQYF.

The chain joins TRBV2 to TRBJ2-1; 8 nucleotides match TRBD1. V lost 6 bases and J lost 12; bases outside the gene matches: 7. Per the germline V gene, CDR1 is SNHLY and CDR2 is FYNNEI. This CDR3 has 12 residues. The CDR3 DNA is TGTGCCAGCAGCCCGATACAGGGGGGGCAGTTCTTC. It codes for CASSPIQGGQFF.

This clone occurred a few times. V gene TRBV10-3 combines with J gene TRBJ2-1, with D hard to call. This CDR3 is 14 amino acids long. CDR1 is ENHRY, CDR2 SYGVKD, per germline. V was clipped by 7 bases and J by 7 bases, with 17 bases between them. CDR3 in DNA: TGTGCCATCAACCCCCGGTGGTGGGGTAATGAGCAGTTCTTC. It is translated as CAINPRWWGNEQFF.

The CDR3: CASRSGQGYEQYF. The DNA of the CDR3 is TGTGCCAGCAGATCGGGACAGGGGTACGAGCAGTACTTC. The chain has TRBV7-2 and TRBJ2-7, with TRBD1 matching 10 bases. Germline V gene lookup returns CDR1 SGHTA and CDR2 FQGNSA. The CDR3 is 13 residues long. The junction had 3 bases not matched to a gene; V was cut back by 6 bases and J by 4 bases.

The gene calls are TRBV9 and TRBJ1-1, with 10 bases identical to TRBD1. Germline loops: CDR1 SGDLS, CDR2 YYNGEE. Trimming removed 3 bases from V and 1 base from J; junction bases left unmatched: 6. The CDR3 runs 16 residues. The CDR3 region has the DNA TGTGCCAGCAGCGACGGGACAGGGGTTCCGAACACTGAAGCTTTCTTT. It specifies CASSDGTGVPNTEAFF.

Regarding this clone: A far larger clone is a single base away, which makes a read error likely. This same CDR3 is encoded by further DNA sequences in the sample. V and J are TRBV6-5 and TRBJ2-7; 8 positions agree with TRBD1. CDR3 length: 14 residues. CDR1 MNHEY and CDR2 SVGAGI come from the germline V gene. CDR3: CASSTRQGFYEQYF. CDR3 DNA sequence: TGTGCTAGCAGTACAAGACAGGGGTTCTACGAGCAGTACTTC.

This sequence joins TRBV4-3 and TRBJ1-1; unclear D gene. V lost 0 bases and J 4 bases, leaving 12 bases between the germline ends. The CDR3 totals 15 residues. Germline V lookup: CDR1 LGHNA, CDR2 YSLEER. The CDR3 reads CASSQDMRVGTEAFF. Written as DNA, the CDR3 is TGCGCCAGCAGCCAAGATATGCGGGTGGGCACTGAAGCTTTCTTT.

This chain links TRBV30 with TRBJ2-2; a weak D match, TRBD2 (5 bases). The ends were cut back, 3 bases at V and 13 bases at J, with 15 bases in the middle. Per germline, CDR1 GTSNPN and CDR2 SVGIG (reference sequence). The CDR3 extends over 12 amino acids. The CDR3 protein is CAWSGPDYRLFF. The CDR3 DNA is TGTGCCTGGAGCGGTCCCGACTATAGGCTGTTTTTT.

The V call is TRBV5-1, the J call TRBJ1-1; 8 bases are shared with TRBD1. J lost 1 base, V lost 2 bases, and 4 bases had no gene match. There are 15 residues in the CDR3. Per the germline V gene, CDR1 is SGHRS and CDR2 is YFSETQ. CDR3 region: CASSLRTGRNTEAFF. The CDR3 DNA reads as TGCGCCAGCAGCTTACGGACAGGGAGGAACACTGAAGCTTTCTTT.

A word on this clone: This likely came from a read error, as a far larger clone is one base away. The V and J genes are TRBV28 and TRBJ1-2; no clear D. This CDR3 region has 13 residues. V lost 7 bases, J lost 4 bases, and 13 bases lay in between. Germline loops: CDR1 MDHEN, CDR2 SYDVKM. CDR3 in DNA: TGTGCCAGCACCCGCGGCGGAGGCTATGGCTACACCTTC. This translates into CASTRGGGYGYTF.

This chain connects TRBV19 to TRBJ1-1, with D uncertain. Deletions cut 5 bases from V and 4 bases from J, with 8 bases between. This CDR3 is built from 12 residues. Germline-derived CDR1 and CDR2 are LNHDA and SQIVND (reference sequence). The CDR3 region is CASSWSFTEAFF. CDR3 bases: TGTGCCAGTAGTTGGAGTTTCACTGAAGCTTTCTTT.